This TCR beta chain was profiled in a study of blood T cells in healthy people across ages (dated by TCRdb to 2014 to 2015). Regarding the research as a whole: In model experiments, template switching captured roughly one uniquely barcoded TCR beta cDNA molecule for every two T cells. Two additional independent replicas of 1 million unique cDNA reads from the same blood draw were analyzed for two donors (one aged 18 to 30 and one aged 80 or older). Donors were grouped into four age groups: young (average approximately 16 years), middle-aged (over 35), aged (about 60) and long-lived (approximately 75). Using deep sequencing normalized with unique cDNA molecular identifiers, the study measured how TCR beta repertoire diversity changes with age. To avoid experimental bias, donors of different ages were spread randomly across the sequencing lanes.

The germline V gene supplies CDR1 MNHEY and CDR2 SVGEGT. For this chain, trimming is 10 bases at the V end and 4 bases at the J end, and the number of junction bases without a gene match is 10. From its cysteine to its phenylalanine, the CDR3 spans 14 amino acids. The DNA shown is the 42-base CDR3, in frame from base 1. Paper-wide results and their limitations: As age increased, observed TCR beta diversity per million T cells dropped in a roughly linear way, and a significant reduction was already evident by age roughly 40. Compared with the aged group, the long-lived group had more naive CD4+ T cells, fewer expanded clones and increased TCR diversity, a pattern suggesting age selection. Because donor CMV infection status was unknown, age-related changes in expanded clonotypes were potentially confounded. Because profiling used bulk unsorted PBMCs, naive and antigen-experienced compartments could not be compared conclusively. Total diversity estimates from one million sequenced T cells were considered lower bounds and underestimates. The percentage of naive T cells measured by flow cytometry correlated strongly with observed TCR beta diversity.

The donors were around 39 Caucasian individuals from Russia, aged about 6 to 100 years, who were systemically healthy. Around 10 milliliters of peripheral blood were collected from each donor into EDTA-treated Vacutainer tubes. PBMCs were isolated by Ficoll-Paque density-gradient centrifugation, with at least 7 million obtained per sample. Total RNA, at least 6 micrograms per sample, was extracted from PBMCs with Trizol reagent. Naive CD45RAhigh/CD27high T cell percentages were measured by flow cytometry on a PBMC aliquot from every donor. Library method: 5' RACE. Sequencing instrument: Illumina HiSeq 2500. A second PCR of about 7 to 12 cycles was performed with a sample-barcoded 5' primer and a J-beta primer mix. A unique molecular identifier was introduced onto each TCR beta cDNA molecule by a template-switch 5' adaptor carrying 12 random nucleotides. Each sample yielded at least 2.5 million CDR3-containing paired-end reads. The Mint cDNA synthesis kit, primed by a TRBC-specific oligonucleotide, was used to synthesize first-strand cDNA from all RNA. All cDNA was treated with uracil-DNA glycosylase and then went through a first 18-cycle PCR with the universal primers M1SS and BC2_uni_R. On the authors' methods: Each sample was normalized by randomly selecting 1 million high-quality reads, each carrying a distinct molecular identifier. Reads sharing molecular identifiers were discarded rather than binned into consensus sequences. CDR3 identification, clonotype clustering and error correction used MiTCR with a Q25 quality threshold and the strictest error-elimination algorithm. A nonparametric unseen species model using Euler transformation provided a lower-bound estimate of total TCR beta diversity. TCRdb reprocessed the public reads (quality trimming at Q25 with fastp, clone calling with MiXCR) and kept in-frame beta chains. Every distinct CDR3 protein forms one entry, paired with its most common genes and DNA. None of the V and J calls come from the authors' own analysis; TCRdb made them. The sample table holds roughly 830,000 distinct CDR3 sequences, of which 60% to 80% were seen once. 28% of the sample is in the top ten clones.

With respect to this clonotype: No antigen is known for it. Nothing much larger sits one base from this clone, and base qualities are not available.

The V gene is TRBV6-2 or TRBV6-3 and the J gene is TRBJ2-1; a stretch of 7 junction bases matches TRBD2. The TCR sequence derives from a man younger than 45 in good health. Sequencing was done on a sample of blood. DNA sequence: TGTGCCACCGGGCCTGGGACTACATACAATGAGCAGTTCTTC. It specifies CATGPGTTYNEQFF.